The clone carrying this TCR beta chain was detected many times. The sample originates from a study of early T cells in non-severe SARS-CoV-2 infection. Study-level background: Chains from this unsorted whole-blood bulk RNA could not be paired.

The germline gives CDR1 SGHRS, CDR2 YFSETQ. The V and J ends lost 0 bases and 8 bases, in that order; junction bases with no gene match: 6. The CDR3 has 15 residues. The TCR library protocol attached unique molecular identifiers to the individual cDNA molecules. In TCRdb, the 5' RACE reads were re-called with MiXCR into one record per CDR3 protein. The table has 40,000 to 60,000 distinct CDR3 sequences, roughly 9.8% seen once. This clonotype was sampled from an adult who was a healthcare worker with PCR-confirmed SARS-CoV-2 infection or an uninfected control (not recorded which). Input material: whole blood. This chain links TRBV5-1 with TRBJ1-4; TRBD1 aligns across 8 bases. CDR3 region: CASSLVSGQEEKLFF. CDR3 sequence (DNA): TGCGCCAGCAGCTTGGTATCGGGACAGGAGGAAAAACTGTTTTTT.